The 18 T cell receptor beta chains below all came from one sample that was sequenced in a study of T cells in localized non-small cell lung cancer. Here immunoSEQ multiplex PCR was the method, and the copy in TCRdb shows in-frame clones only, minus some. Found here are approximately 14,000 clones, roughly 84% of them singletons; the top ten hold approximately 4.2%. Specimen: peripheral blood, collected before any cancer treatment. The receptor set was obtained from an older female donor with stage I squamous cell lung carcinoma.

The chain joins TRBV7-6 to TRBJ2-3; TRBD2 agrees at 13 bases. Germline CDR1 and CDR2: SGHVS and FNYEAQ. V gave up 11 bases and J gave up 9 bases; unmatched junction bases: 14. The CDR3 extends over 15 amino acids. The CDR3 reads CAVSSTSGGARTQYF. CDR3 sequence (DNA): TGTGCCGTCTCCAGCACTAGCGGGGGGGCGAGAACGCAGTATTTT.

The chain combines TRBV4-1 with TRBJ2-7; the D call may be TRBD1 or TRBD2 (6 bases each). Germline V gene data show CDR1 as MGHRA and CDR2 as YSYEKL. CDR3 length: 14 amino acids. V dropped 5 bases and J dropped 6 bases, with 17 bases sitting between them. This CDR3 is CASSSGTGGGEQYF. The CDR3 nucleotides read TGCGCCAGCAGCTCCGGCACCGGGGGCGGCGAGCAGTACTTC.

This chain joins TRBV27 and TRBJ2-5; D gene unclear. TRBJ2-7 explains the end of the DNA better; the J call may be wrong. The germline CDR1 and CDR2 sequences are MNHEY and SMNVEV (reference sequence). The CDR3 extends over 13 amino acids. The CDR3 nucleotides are TGTGCCAGCAGTCCTCAACAGACCTACGAGCAGTACTTC. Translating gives CASSPQQTYEQYF.

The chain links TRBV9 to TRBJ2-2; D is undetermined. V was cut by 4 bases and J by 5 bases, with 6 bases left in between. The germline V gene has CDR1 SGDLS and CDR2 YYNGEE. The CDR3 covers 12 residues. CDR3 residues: CASSPGTGELFF. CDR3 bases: TGTGCCAGCAGCCCCGGGACCGGGGAGCTGTTTTTT.

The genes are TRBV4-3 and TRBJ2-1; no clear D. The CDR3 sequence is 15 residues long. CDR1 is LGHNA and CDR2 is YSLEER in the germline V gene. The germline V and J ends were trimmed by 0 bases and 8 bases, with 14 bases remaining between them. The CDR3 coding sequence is TGCGCCAGCAGCCAAGATCTAAGTAAACGGGATGAGCAGTTCTTC. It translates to CASSQDLSKRDEQFF.

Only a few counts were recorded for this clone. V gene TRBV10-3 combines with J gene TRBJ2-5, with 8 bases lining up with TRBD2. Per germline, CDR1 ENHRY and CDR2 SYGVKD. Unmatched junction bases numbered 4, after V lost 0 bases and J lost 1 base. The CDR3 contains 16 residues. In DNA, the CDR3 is TGTGCCATCAGTGAGTCGAGCGGGAGACGCCAAGAGACCCAGTACTTC. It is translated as CAISESSGRRQETQYF.

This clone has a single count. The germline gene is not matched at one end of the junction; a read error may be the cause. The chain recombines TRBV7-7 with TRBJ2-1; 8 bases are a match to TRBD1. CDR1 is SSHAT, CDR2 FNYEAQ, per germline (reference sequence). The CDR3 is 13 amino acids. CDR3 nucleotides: TGTGCTAGCAGCATGACAGGGGTCCATGAGCAGTTCTTC. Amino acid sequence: CASSMTGVHEQFF.

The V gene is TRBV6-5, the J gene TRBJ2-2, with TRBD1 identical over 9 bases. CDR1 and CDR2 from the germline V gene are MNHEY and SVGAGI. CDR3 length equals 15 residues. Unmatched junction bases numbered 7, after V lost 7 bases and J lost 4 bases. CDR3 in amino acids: CASKEQGAATGELFF. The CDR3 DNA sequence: TGTGCCAGCAAAGAACAGGGGGCGGCCACCGGGGAGCTGTTTTTT.

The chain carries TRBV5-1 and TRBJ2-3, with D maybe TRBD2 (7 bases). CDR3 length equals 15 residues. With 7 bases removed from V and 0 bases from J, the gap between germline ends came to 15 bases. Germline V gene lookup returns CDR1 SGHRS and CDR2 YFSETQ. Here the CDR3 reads CASREGGGSTDTQYF. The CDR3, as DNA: TGCGCCAGCCGAGAGGGAGGGGGGAGCACAGATACGCAGTATTTT.

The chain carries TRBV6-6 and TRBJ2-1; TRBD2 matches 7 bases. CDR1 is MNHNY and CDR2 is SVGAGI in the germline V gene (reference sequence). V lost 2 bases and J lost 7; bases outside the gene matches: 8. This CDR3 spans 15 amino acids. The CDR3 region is CASSYGGGRRNEQFF. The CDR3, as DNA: TGTGCCAGCAGTTACGGCGGGGGAAGGAGGAATGAGCAGTTCTTC.

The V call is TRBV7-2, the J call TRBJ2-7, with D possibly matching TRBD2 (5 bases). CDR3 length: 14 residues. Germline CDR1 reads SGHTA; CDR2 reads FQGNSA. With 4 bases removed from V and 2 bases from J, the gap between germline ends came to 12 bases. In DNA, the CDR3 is TGTGCCAGCAGCTCCAGTCGGGGTACCTACGAGCAGTACTTC. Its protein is CASSSSRGTYEQYF.

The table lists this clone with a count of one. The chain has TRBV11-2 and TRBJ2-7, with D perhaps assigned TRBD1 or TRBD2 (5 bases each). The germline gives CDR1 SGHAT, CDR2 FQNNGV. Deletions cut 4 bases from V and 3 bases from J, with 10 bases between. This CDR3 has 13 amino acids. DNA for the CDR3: TGTGCCAGCAGCTGGGACCTAAGCTACGAGCAGTACTTC. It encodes CASSWDLSYEQYF.

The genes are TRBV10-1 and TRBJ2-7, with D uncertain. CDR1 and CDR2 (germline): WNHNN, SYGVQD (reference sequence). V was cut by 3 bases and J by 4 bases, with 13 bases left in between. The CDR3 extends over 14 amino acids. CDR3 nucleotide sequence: TGCGCCAGCAGTGACGAGTATCCAGAATACGAGCAGTACTTC. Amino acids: CASSDEYPEYEQYF.

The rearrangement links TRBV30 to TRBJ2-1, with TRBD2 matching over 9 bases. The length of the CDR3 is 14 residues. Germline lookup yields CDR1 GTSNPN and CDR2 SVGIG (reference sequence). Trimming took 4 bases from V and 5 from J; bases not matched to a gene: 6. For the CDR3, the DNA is TGTGCCTGGACGATAGCGGGGGTCAACAATGAGCAGTTCTTC. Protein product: CAWTIAGVNNEQFF.

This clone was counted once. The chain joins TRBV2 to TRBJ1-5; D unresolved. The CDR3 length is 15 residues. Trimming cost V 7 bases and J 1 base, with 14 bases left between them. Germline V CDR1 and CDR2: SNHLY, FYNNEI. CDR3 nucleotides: TGTGCCAGCAACAAAGGAGGTCAGAGCAATCAGCCCCAGCATTTT. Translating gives CASNKGGQSNQPQHF.

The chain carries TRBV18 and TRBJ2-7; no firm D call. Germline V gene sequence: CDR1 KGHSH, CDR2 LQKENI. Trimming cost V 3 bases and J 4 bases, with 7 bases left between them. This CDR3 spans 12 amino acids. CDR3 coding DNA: TGTGCCAGCTCACCGGGGTCTTACGAGCAGTACTTC. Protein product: CASSPGSYEQYF.

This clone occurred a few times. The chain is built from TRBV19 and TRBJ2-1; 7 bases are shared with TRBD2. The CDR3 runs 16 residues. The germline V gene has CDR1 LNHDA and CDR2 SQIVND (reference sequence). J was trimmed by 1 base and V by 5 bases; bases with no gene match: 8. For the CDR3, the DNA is TGTGCCAGTAGTCGGGCCAGCGGGGTATCCTACAATGAGCAGTTCTTC. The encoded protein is CASSRASGVSYNEQFF.

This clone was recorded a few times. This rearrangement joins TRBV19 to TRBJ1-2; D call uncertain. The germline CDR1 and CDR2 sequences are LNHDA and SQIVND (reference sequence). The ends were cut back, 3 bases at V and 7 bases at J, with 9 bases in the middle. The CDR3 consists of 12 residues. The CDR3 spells CASSIQLGGYTF. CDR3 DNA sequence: TGTGCCAGTAGTATTCAGCTTGGTGGCTACACCTTC.